This T cell receptor beta chain was retrieved from a study of blood T cell repertoires in COVID-19. Study details: Italy, Spain and the United States were the sources of the convalescent and acute COVID-19 samples. T cells, B-cell-depleted T cells, or PBMCs provided the cDNA or gDNA that served as material.

In the original processing: Amplification of reference gene primers provided the estimated nucleated cell counts. Using immunoSEQ multiplex PCR, the repertoire was profiled, and TCRdb retains in-frame clones only, with some absent. V and J calls and clone size come straight from that table; D and trimming were deduced from the DNA. Seen here are 150,000 to 200,000 clones, 86% observed once, and the top ten hold around 3.3%. The CDR3 contains 14 residues. Germline V lookup: CDR1 LNHDA, CDR2 SQIVND (reference sequence). The V end was cut by 1 base, the J end by 7 bases, with 11 bases between. The TCR comes from a man between 65 and 85 years old with acute or convalescent COVID-19. The material sequenced was peripheral blood. This chain uses TRBV19 with TRBJ1-5; D ambiguous. CDR3 bases: TGTGCCAGTAGTATAGGTGGAGGGCGACAGCCCCAGCATTTT. Protein sequence: CASSIGGGRQPQHF.